This T cell receptor beta chain was sequenced in a study of blood T cell repertoires in COVID-19. Here immunoSEQ multiplex PCR was the method, and the copy in TCRdb shows in-frame clones only, minus some. The sample includes under 250,000 clones, approximately 83% of them seen just once. The junction had 13 bases not matched to a gene; V was cut back by 5 bases and J by 6 bases. The CDR3 extends over 16 amino acids. Germline V lookup: CDR1 MRHNA, CDR2 SNTAGT. The chain couples TRBV6-4 to TRBJ2-3, with 8 bases aligning to TRBD2. This clonotype was obtained from a woman aged 25-40 years who had recovered from COVID-19. Sequencing input: peripheral blood. CDR3 nucleotides: TGTGCCAGCAGTCCTCCGGGACTAGGGGGTGCGGATACGCAGTATTTT. Its translation is CASSPPGLGGADTQYF.